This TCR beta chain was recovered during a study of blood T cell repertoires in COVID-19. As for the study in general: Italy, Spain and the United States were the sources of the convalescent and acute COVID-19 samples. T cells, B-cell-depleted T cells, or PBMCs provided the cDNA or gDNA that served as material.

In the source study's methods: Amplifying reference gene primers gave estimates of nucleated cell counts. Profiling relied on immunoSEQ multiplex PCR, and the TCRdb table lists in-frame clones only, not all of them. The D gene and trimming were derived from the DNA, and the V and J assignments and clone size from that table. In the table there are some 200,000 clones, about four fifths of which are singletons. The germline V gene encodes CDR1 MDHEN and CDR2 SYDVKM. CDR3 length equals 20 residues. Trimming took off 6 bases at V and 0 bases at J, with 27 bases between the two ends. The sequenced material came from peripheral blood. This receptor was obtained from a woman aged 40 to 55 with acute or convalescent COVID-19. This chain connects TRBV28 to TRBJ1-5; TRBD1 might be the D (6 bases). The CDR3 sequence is CASSLNPYREITYSNQPQHF. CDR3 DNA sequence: TGTGCCAGCAGCTTAAATCCCTACAGGGAAATAACGTATAGCAATCAGCCCCAGCATTTT. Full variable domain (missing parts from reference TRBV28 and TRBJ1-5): DVKVTQSSRYLVKRTGEKVFLECVQDMDHENMFWYRQDPGLGLRLIYFSYDVKMKEKGDIPEGYSVSREKKERFSLILESASTNQTSMYLCASSLNPYREITYSNQPQHFGDGTRLSIL.